The present T cell receptor beta chain was sequenced within a study of T cells after yellow fever vaccination. This clonotype showed up just a few times. The V gene's germline CDR1 is SNHLY and CDR2 FYNNEI. This CDR3 comprises 19 residues. The V and J ends lost 3 bases and 0 bases, in that order; junction bases with no gene match: 16. TCRdb used MiXCR to reprocess the 5' RACE reads, holding one entry per CDR3 protein. The repertoire includes a few hundred thousand distinct CDR3 sequences, about 15% of them detected once, and 17% sits in the top ten. The V and J genes are TRBV2 and TRBJ1-2, with 7 bases aligning to TRBD1. Here the sequenced sample was PBMCs, taken 5 to 6 days after the first yellow fever vaccination. The receptor's source is a man aged 18 to 30 who received the YFV17D yellow fever vaccine. CDR3 sequence reads: CASSDWGRTGVGSNYGYTF. The CDR3 DNA reads as TGTGCCAGCAGTGATTGGGGCCGGACAGGCGTTGGATCTAACTATGGCTACACCTTC.